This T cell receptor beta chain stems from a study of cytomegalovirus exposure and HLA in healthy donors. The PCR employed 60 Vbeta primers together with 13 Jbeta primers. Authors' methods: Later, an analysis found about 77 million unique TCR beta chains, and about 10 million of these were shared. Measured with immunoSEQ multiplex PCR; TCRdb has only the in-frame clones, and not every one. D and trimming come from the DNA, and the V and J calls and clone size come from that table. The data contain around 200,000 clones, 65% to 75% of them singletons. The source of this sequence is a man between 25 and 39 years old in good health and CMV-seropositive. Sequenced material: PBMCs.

CDR3 amino acids: CASSLGQGPTNEKLFF. CDR3 sequence (DNA): TGTGCCAGCAGCTTAGGACAGGGACCGACTAATGAAAAACTGTTTTTT. The chain recombines TRBV7-2 with TRBJ1-4; 7 bases are a match to TRBD1. This CDR3 region has 16 residues. After removal of 1 base from V and 2 bases from J, the junction contained 4 bases not matched to a gene. CDR1 and CDR2 from the germline V gene are SGHTA and FQGNSA.